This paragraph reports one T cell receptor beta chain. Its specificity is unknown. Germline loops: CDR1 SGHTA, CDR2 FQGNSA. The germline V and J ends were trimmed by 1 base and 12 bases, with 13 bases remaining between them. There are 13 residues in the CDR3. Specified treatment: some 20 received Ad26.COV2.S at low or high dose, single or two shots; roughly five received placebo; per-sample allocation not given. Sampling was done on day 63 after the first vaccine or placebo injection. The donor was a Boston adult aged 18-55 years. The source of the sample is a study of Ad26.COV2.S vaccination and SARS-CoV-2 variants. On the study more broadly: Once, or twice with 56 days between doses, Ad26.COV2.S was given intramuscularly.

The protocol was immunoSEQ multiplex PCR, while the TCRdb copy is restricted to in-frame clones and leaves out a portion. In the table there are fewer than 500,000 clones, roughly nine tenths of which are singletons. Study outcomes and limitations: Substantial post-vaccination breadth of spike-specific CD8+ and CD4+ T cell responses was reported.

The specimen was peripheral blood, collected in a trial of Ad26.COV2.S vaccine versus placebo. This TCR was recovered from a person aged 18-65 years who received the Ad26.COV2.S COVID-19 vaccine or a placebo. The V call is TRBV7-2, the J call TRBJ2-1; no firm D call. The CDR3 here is CASSLVSLGGQFF. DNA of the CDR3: TGTGCCAGCAGCTTAGTTTCCCTAGGTGGGCAGTTCTTC.